A selection of T cell receptor beta chains follows, all from one sample in a study of blood T cell repertoires in COVID-19. Only in-frame clones appear in the TCRdb table, and some are missing; sequencing was by immunoSEQ multiplex PCR. Among approximately 210,000 clones listed, 65% to 90% were seen once. Input material: peripheral blood. The receptors shown here come from a human donor in a cohort sampled during active COVID-19. CDR3s include the opening cysteine and the closing phenylalanine or tryptophan. A D gene is named only where the DNA matches it firmly. Only part of the rows carry a size: once, few, many, or a class if the clone is expanded.

j_call v_call d_call clone_size cdr3_nt cdr3_aa
TRBJ2-1 TRBV21-1 NA NA TGTGCCAGCAGCACCTACAGGGCCACGATCCAGCGGGAGGGAAATGAGCAGTTCTTC CASSTYRATIQREGNEQFF
TRBJ2-7 TRBV7-2 TRBD1 NA TGTGCCAGCAGCTTGGGGACAGGGCGCTACGAGCAGTACTTC CASSLGTGRYEQYF
TRBJ2-7 TRBV18 TRBD2 NA TGTGCCAGCTCACCCCTCCCTAGCGGGTATACAATCTCCTACGAGCAGTACTTC CASSPLPSGYTISYEQYF
TRBJ2-4 TRBV18 NA NA TGTGCCAGCTCGCCAACGCAGGGCTACATTCAGTACTTC CASSPTQGYIQYF
TRBJ2-1 TRBV27 TRBD1 NA TGTGCCAGCAGTTCCCGGACAGGGCGAAAGCTTAATGAGCAGTTCTTC CASSSRTGRKLNEQFF
TRBJ2-1 TRBV18 TRBD2 NA TGTGCCAGCTCACCCCAAGCGGGAGTGAATGAGCAGTTCTTC CASSPQAGVNEQFF
TRBJ1-1 TRBV9 TRBD1 NA TGTGCCAGCAGCGTATATCCCACAGGGGCCACTGAAGCTTTCTTT CASSVYPTGATEAFF
TRBJ1-4 TRBV6-5 TRBD1 NA TGTGCCAGCAGTCAGGGGGCAGGAGAAAAACTGTTTTTT CASSQGAGEKLFF
TRBJ1-1 TRBV10-1 NA NA TGCGCCAGAAAGGGGGTGAACACTGAAGCTTTCTTT CARKGVNTEAFF
TRBJ2-2 TRBV7-2 TRBD2 once TGTGCCAGCAGCTTCGCGGGACTAGCGGGAACAGGGGGGGAGCTGTTTTTT CASSFAGLAGTGGELFF
TRBJ2-7 TRBV6-5 NA NA TGTGCCAGCAGTAGCGTTTACGAGCAGTACTTC CASSSVYEQYF
TRBJ1-1 TRBV29-1 NA NA TGCAGCGTTGATAGGGGCACTGAAGCTTTCTTT CSVDRGTEAFF
TRBJ2-7 TRBV4-2 TRBD2 NA TGTGCCAGCAGCCAAGATGGTAGCGGGAGCTACGAGCAGTACTTC CASSQDGSGSYEQYF
TRBJ2-7 TRBV5-1 TRBD2 NA TGCGCCAGCCGGACTAGCGGGACCTACGAGCAGTACTTC CASRTSGTYEQYF
TRBJ1-2 TRBV12-3/TRBV12-4 NA NA TGTGCCAGCAGTTTAGCCCAGAATGGCTACACCTTC CASSLAQNGYTF
TRBJ2-7 TRBV2 NA few TGTGCCAGCAGTCTTAACGAGGGTATCCACGAGCAGTACTTC CASSLNEGIHEQYF
TRBJ2-7 TRBV7-9 TRBD2 NA TGTGCCAGCAGCCAGCTCTTGGGGGGGTTCGAGCAGTACTTC CASSQLLGGFEQYF
TRBJ1-4 TRBV28 TRBD1 NA TGTGCCAGCGCCTTGGACAGGGGCACGGAAAAACTGTTTTTT CASALDRGTEKLFF
TRBJ2-3 TRBV27 TRBD2 many TGTGCCAGCAGTGCCCACGAGCGGGAGGGCCGTCCAGATACGCAGTATTTT CASSAHEREGRPDTQYF
TRBJ2-6 TRBV23-1 NA few TGCGCCAGCACCTCACAGGTCGCTGGGGCCAACGTCCTGACTTTC CASTSQVAGANVLTF
TRBJ2-1 TRBV5-1 NA NA TGCGCCAGCAGCTTGGTAGGGGTAGCGGTCTCCTACAATGAGCAGTTCTTC CASSLVGVAVSYNEQFF
TRBJ2-5 TRBV9 TRBD2 NA TGTGCCAGCAGCGTAGGGTTGGGGGTAGCGGGAGTAGAGACCCAGTACTTC CASSVGLGVAGVETQYF
TRBJ1-5 TRBV28 TRBD1 NA TGTGCCAGCAGTTTTAGTATCAGGGGGTCCAATCAGCCCCAGCATTTT CASSFSIRGSNQPQHF
TRBJ1-1 TRBV27 TRBD1 NA TGTGCCAGCAGTTTATCACAGGGGGTGAACACTGAAGCTTTCTTT CASSLSQGVNTEAFF
TRBJ2-3 TRBV18 TRBD1 NA TGTGCCAGCTCACCTCGGGACAGGGCCAGCACAGATACGCAGTATTTT CASSPRDRASTDTQYF
TRBJ1-1 TRBV4-1 NA NA TGCGCCAGCAGCCAAGGAAATCGGGGGGCGGACACTGAAGCTTTCTTT CASSQGNRGADTEAFF
TRBJ1-1 TRBV7-9 TRBD1 NA TGTGCCAGCAGCTTAAGGACAGGGGGCACTGAAGCTTTCTTT CASSLRTGGTEAFF
TRBJ2-4 TRBV6-5 NA NA TGTGCCAGCAGTTACTCGCGCGGGGTTAAAAACATTCAGTACTTC CASSYSRGVKNIQYF
TRBJ2-1 TRBV27 NA NA TGTGCCAGCAGTTTAATTGTTGGGCAGGGCCCTTACAATGAGCAGTTCTTC CASSLIVGQGPYNEQFF
TRBJ2-1 TRBV27 NA NA TGTGCCAGCAGTTTGGCTTTCTACAATGAGCAGTTCTTC CASSLAFYNEQFF
TRBJ2-7 TRBV6-5 NA NA TGTGCCAGCAGTTACGCTGTCCGAGGTTACGAGCAGTACTTC CASSYAVRGYEQYF
TRBJ2-7 TRBV5-1 TRBD2 NA TGCGCCAGCAGCCCTAGGACTAGCGGTTCACATGCAGTCTTC CASSPRTSGSHAVF
TRBJ2-4 TRBV6-2/TRBV6-3 TRBD2 NA TGTGCCAGCAGTTACGTCACGGGGGGGCTAGCCAAAAACATTCAGTACTTC CASSYVTGGLAKNIQYF
TRBJ2-7 TRBV2 NA NA TGTGCCAGCTTAGAACCAATCTCCTACGAGCAGTACTTC CASLEPISYEQYF
TRBJ1-1 TRBV6-5 NA few TGTGCCAGCAGTTACTCGAGCGGGGTGTTCACTGAAGCTTTCTTT CASSYSSGVFTEAFF
TRBJ2-3 TRBV7-2 TRBD1 once TGTGCCAGCAGCTCGGGACAGGGGATGACAGATACGCAGTATTTT CASSSGQGMTDTQYF
TRBJ2-7 TRBV18 TRBD1 NA TGTGCCAGCTCACCGGACAGGGGAATTGGCGAGCAGTACTTC CASSPDRGIGEQYF
TRBJ2-7 TRBV5-1 NA few TGCGCCAGCAGCTTGGCGCAGGGGCCCTACGAGCAGTACTTC CASSLAQGPYEQYF
TRBJ1-5 TRBV19 TRBD1 NA TGTGCCAGTAGTTTTGGACAGGCCAACAAAGTCAATCAGCCCCAGCATTTT CASSFGQANKVNQPQHF
TRBJ2-2 TRBV9 TRBD2 NA TGTGCCAGCAGCGTAGGGGGCGGGAGACGAACCGGGGAGCTGTTTTTT CASSVGGGRRTGELFF
TRBJ2-7 TRBV5-4 NA NA TGTGCCAGCAGCCCCAAGCGCGTAGATAGGGAGCAGTACTTC CASSPKRVDREQYF
TRBJ2-2 TRBV7-2 NA NA TGTGCCAGCAGCTTTAGGGGGACGAACACCGGGGAGCTGTTTTTT CASSFRGTNTGELFF
TRBJ2-7 TRBV9 NA NA TGTGCCAGCAGCGCCTCCGGGAGCAGGGAAACCTACGAGCAGTACTTC CASSASGSRETYEQYF
TRBJ1-1 TRBV27 NA NA TGTGCCAGCAGTCCCGCGGTCCTAAACACTGAAGCTTTCTTT CASSPAVLNTEAFF
TRBJ1-4 TRBV7-9 NA NA TGTGCCAGCAGCCCAAACCAGAATGAAAAACTGTTTTTT CASSPNQNEKLFF
TRBJ2-4 TRBV7-2 TRBD2 NA TGTGCCAGCAGTCCAGGACTAGCGGGAGGGTCAAACATTCAGTACTTC CASSPGLAGGSNIQYF
TRBJ1-2 TRBV19 NA NA TGTGCCAGTAGTACCGCAGGGTACGGCTACACCTTC CASSTAGYGYTF
TRBJ2-7 TRBV19 TRBD1 NA TGTGCCAGTACGGGACAGGGATTCTACGAGCAGTACTTC CASTGQGFYEQYF
TRBJ2-5 TRBV5-1 NA NA TGCGCCAGCAGCTTGGGCCAGGGAGAGACCCAGTACTTC CASSLGQGETQYF
TRBJ2-7 TRBV6-6 NA NA TGTGCCAGCAGTTACTCCAGCGCTAATTCCTACGAGCAGTACTTC CASSYSSANSYEQYF